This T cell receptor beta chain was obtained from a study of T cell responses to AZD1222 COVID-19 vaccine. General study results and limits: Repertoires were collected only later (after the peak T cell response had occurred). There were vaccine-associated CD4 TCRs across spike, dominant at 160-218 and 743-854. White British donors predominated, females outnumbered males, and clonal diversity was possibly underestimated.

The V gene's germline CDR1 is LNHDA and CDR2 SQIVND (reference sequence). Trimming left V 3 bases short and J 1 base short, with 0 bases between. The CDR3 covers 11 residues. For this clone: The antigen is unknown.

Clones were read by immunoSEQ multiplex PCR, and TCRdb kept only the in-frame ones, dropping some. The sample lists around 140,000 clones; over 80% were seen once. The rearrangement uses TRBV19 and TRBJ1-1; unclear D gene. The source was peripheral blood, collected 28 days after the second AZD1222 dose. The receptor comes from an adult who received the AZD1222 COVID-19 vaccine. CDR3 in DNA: TGTGCCAGTAGTATGAACACTGAAGCTTTCTTT. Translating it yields CASSMNTEAFF.